A single T cell receptor (beta chain) is shown here with its context. This sample's treatment: some 20 received Ad26.COV2.S at low or high dose, single or two shots; roughly 5 received placebo; per-sample allocation not given. Sampling was performed 63 days after the first vaccine or placebo injection. Aged 18-55 years, donor was enrolled in Boston in the early 2020s. The administered vaccine (an Ad26 vector) expressed Wuhan-strain SARS-CoV-2 spike. This sample was taken from a study of Ad26.COV2.S vaccination and SARS-CoV-2 variants. On the study more broadly: Enrollment placed the donor in the COV1001 Ad26.COV2.S trial arm. Participants got Ad26.COV2.S intramuscularly, once or twice 56 days apart.

Repertoires were generated with immunoSEQ multiplex PCR, while TCRdb's copy carries only in-frame clones and drops some. This table holds about 460,000 clones, about 89% found once. Germline V gene data show CDR1 as GTSNPN and CDR2 as SVGIG (reference sequence). V shed 5 bases and J 4 bases; nucleotides not matched to a gene: 5. The CDR3 has 13 amino acids. This material consisted of peripheral blood, taken in a trial of Ad26.COV2.S vaccine versus placebo. This receptor was taken from a person between 18 and 65 years old who received the Ad26.COV2.S COVID-19 vaccine or a placebo. The V gene is TRBV30, the J gene TRBJ2-1, with 7 bases lining up with TRBD2. The chain's CDR3 is CAWETSRYNEQFF. CDR3 coding DNA: TGTGCCTGGGAGACTAGCCGGTACAATGAGCAGTTCTTC.